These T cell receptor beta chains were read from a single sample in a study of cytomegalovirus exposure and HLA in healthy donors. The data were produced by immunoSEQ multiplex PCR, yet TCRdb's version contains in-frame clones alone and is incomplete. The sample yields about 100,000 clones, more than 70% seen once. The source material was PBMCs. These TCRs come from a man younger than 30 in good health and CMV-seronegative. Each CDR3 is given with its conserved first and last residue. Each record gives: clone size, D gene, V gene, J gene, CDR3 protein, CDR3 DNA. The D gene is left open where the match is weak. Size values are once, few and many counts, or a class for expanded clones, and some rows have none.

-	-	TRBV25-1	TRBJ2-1	CASSSSAGSNEQFF	TGTGCCAGCAGCTCCTCGGCGGGAAGCAATGAGCAGTTCTTC
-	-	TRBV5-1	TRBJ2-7	CASRTSTATYEQYF	TGCGCCAGCAGAACTTCGACAGCTACCTACGAGCAGTACTTC
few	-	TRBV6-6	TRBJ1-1	CASSSGLGGRDTEAFF	TGTGCCAGCAGTTCAGGGCTGGGGGGGCGGGACACTGAAGCTTTCTTT
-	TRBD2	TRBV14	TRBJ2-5	CASSPIPWGGETQYF	TGTGCCAGCAGCCCGATTCCTTGGGGGGGAGAGACCCAGTACTTC
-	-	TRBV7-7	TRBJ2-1	CASSLGTPGSVSYNEQFF	TGTGCTAGCAGCTTAGGTACCCCGGGGTCTGTATCCTACAATGAGCAGTTCTTC
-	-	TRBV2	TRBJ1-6	CASSPTAGTPNSPLHF	TGTGCCAGCAGTCCCACAGCCGGGACACCAAATTCACCCCTCCACTTT
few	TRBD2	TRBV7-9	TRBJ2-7	CASSLTLGGGREQYF	TGTGCCAGCAGCTTAACCCTTGGGGGGGGTAGGGAGCAGTACTTC
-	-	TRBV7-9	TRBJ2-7	CASSPGDSLYEQYF	TGTGCCAGCAGCCCGGGGGACAGCCTCTACGAGCAGTACTTC
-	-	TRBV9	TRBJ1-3	CASSVSGNTIYF	TGTGCCAGCAGCGTCTCGGGAAACACCATATATTTT
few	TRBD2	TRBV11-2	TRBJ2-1	CASSRTRNEQFF	TGTGCCAGCAGCCGGACTAGGAATGAGCAGTTCTTC
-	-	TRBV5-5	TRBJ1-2	CASSLGANYGYTF	TGTGCCAGCAGCTTGGGTGCGAACTATGGCTACACCTTC
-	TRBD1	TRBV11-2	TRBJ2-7	CASQTGQGADYEQYF	TGTGCCAGTCAAACCGGACAGGGGGCCGACTACGAGCAGTACTTC
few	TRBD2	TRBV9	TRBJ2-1	CASSAKTGGGGSNNEQFF	TGTGCCAGCAGCGCCAAGACGGGCGGGGGGGGATCAAACAATGAGCAGTTCTTC
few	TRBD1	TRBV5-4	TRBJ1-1	CASSLMVTGGATEAFF	TGTGCCAGCAGCTTGATGGTCACAGGGGGAGCGACTGAAGCTTTCTTT
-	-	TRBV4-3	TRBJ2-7	CASSPSYGGEQYF	TGCGCCAGCAGCCCATCCTATGGCGGGGAGCAGTACTTC
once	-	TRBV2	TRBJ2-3	CASSELVSDTQYF	TGTGCCAGCAGTGAACTAGTATCGGATACGCAGTATTTT
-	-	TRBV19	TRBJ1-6	CASKAQKESYNSPLHF	TGTGCCAGTAAGGCCCAAAAGGAGTCCTATAATTCACCCCTCCACTTT